This T cell receptor (beta chain) was sequenced in a study of cytomegalovirus exposure and HLA in healthy donors. This PCR relied on a set of 60 Vbeta primers and 13 Jbeta primers. Assay: immunoSEQ multiplex PCR; the TCRdb copy retains only in-frame clones and omits some. The sample lists 150,000 to 200,000 clones, roughly 83% seen once, with 1.5% to 2% in the top ten. A remark on this clone: Its antigen is unidentified.

The germline V gene encodes CDR1 MDHEN and CDR2 SYDVKM. Trimming cost V 3 bases and J 3 bases; bases outside gene matches: 6. The length of the CDR3 is 15 residues. Findings of the study overall: The study put 150 to 200 TCR beta chains on its list as cytomegalovirus-associated.

The TCR sequence derives from a woman in her forties or fifties in good health and CMV-seronegative. The chain employs TRBV28 and TRBJ1-1; 8 bases map to TRBD1. Source material: PBMCs. CDR3 sequence: CASSFYSQGDTEAFF. The CDR3 nucleotides read TGTGCCAGCAGTTTCTACTCACAGGGGGACACTGAAGCTTTCTTT.